Listed below are T cell receptor beta chains from one sample, sequenced in a study of graft-versus-host responses after intestinal transplantation. No antigen is known for these receptors. Assay: immunoSEQ multiplex PCR; the TCRdb copy retains only in-frame clones and omits some. The sample consists of tens of thousands of clones, about 92% of them appearing once. The starting material was unstimulated CD8+ T cells sorted from spleen or lymph node cells, obtained before intestinal transplant. Receptors originate from a human donor who received an intestinal transplant. Both conserved end residues are trimmed from each CDR3. The order of the fields is V gene, J gene, CDR3 protein.

>TRBV5-8|TRBJ2-2
ASSAGRVNTGELF
>TRBV11-2|TRBJ1-1
ASSLGGVALAF
>TRBV5-1|TRBJ2-3
ASSLYSGGSTDTQY
>TRBV6-5|TRBJ1-1
ASSYGKQVNTEAF
>TRBV9|TRBJ2-1
ASSVGGVEQF
>TRBV4-3|TRBJ2-7
ASSQESTSGRYEQY
>TRBV5-6|TRBJ2-3
ASSLGPGTSTDTQY
>TRBV5-8|TRBJ2-3
ASSLGSLAGGADTQY
>TRBV27|TRBJ1-2
ASSLSVTHGSGYT
>TRBV10-2|TRBJ2-7
ATPGLEFNEQY
>TRBV7-9|TRBJ1-2
ASSLAPGVGNGYT
>TRBV11-2|TRBJ2-7
ASSLTSSYEQY
>TRBV5-4|TRBJ2-7
ASSLGQGGYEQY
>TRBV13|TRBJ1-1
ASSLPGQGEAF
>TRBV30|TRBJ2-7
AWSVGTGGYEQY
>TRBV6-6|TRBJ2-7
ASSHSYEQY
>TRBV11-2|TRBJ2-7
ASSLNSLYEQY
>TRBV20-1|TRBJ2-5
GVLEGETQY
>TRBV19|TRBJ2-5
ASSIWTGEGTQY
>TRBV4-1|TRBJ2-5
ASSQVLLAGETQY
>TRBV21-1|TRBJ1-2
ASSKEQGIGYGYT
>TRBV19|TRBJ2-7
ASSRDWGRNYEQY
>TRBV6-5|TRBJ1-2
ASSYSKTGEGYT
>TRBV27|TRBJ1-2
ASSSTKSYGYT
>TRBV7-2|TRBJ2-7
ASSSTYEQY
>TRBV21-1|TRBJ1-2
ASSKAPRTGVLDGYT
>TRBV6-1|TRBJ1-1
ASSEAAGSGTEAF
>TRBV7-2|TRBJ1-2
ASSLARGGYGYT
>TRBV7-9|TRBJ2-3
ASSPGTSIQY
>TRBV19|TRBJ1-6
ASSVVLPGTGPRSTPLH
>TRBV4-3|TRBJ2-1
ASSRSGQYNEQF
>TRBV4-3|TRBJ2-7
ASSQEAGNYEQY
>TRBV29-1|TRBJ1-2
SVDRQGVNYGYT
>TRBV7-6|TRBJ1-2
ASSPGHIGGNGYT
>TRBV7-9|TRBJ1-2
ASRGTDRVYGYT
>TRBV9|TRBJ1-2
ASSVEDGGDYGYT
>TRBV23-1|TRBJ1-5
ASSPRSGSANQPQH
>TRBV9|TRBJ1-5
ASRNRGGQPQH
>TRBV27|TRBJ2-3
ASSYAVIPGTGVPVSTDTQY
>TRBV5-1|TRBJ2-5
ASSLGGGTQETQY
>TRBV7-9|TRBJ2-2
ASSSFEGATGELF
>TRBV27|TRBJ2-3
ASTPRFTDTQY
>TRBV9|TRBJ2-3
ASSVWGGADTQY
>TRBV11-2|TRBJ2-2
ASSSFREPNTGELF
>TRBV4-3|TRBJ2-7
ASSQDPAGNSYEQY
>TRBV4-3|TRBJ1-5
ASSPDRDPNQPQH
>TRBV27|TRBJ1-6
ASLATRNSPLH
>TRBV27|TRBJ1-4
ASSRTASGKLF
>TRBV4-3|TRBJ1-6
ASSQGQGQNSPLH
>TRBV7-9|TRBJ2-1
ASSRDSFNEQF
>TRBV27|TRBJ1-2
ASSLSVRAYGYT
>TRBV30|TRBJ1-6
AVRDMGSPLH
>TRBV7-2|TRBJ1-1
ASSLDRGRSATEAF